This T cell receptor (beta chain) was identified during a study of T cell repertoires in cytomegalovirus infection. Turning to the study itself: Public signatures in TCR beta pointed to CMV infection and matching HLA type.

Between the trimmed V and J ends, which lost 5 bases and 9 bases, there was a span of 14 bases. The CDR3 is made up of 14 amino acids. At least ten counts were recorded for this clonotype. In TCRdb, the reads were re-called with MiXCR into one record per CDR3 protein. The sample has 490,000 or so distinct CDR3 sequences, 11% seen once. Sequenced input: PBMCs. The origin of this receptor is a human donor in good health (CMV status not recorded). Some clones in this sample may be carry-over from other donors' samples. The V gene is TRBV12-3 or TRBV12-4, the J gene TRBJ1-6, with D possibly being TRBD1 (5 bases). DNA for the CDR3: TGTGCCAGCAGTCTCAGGGTGTCCCGTTCACCCCTCCACTTT. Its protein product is CASSLRVSRSPLHF.